This T cell receptor (beta chain) was recovered during a study of Ad26.COV2.S vaccination and SARS-CoV-2 variants. Whole-study context: A COV1001 Ad26.COV2.S trial-arm participant provided the sample. Ad26.COV2.S shots went into the muscle once or twice, 56 days apart. Study-wide findings and caveats: The analyses of TCR breadth and depth may have understated the size of total T cell responses. Vaccine recipients had higher spike-specific TCR breadth than placebo recipients.

The treatment was: some 20 received Ad26.COV2.S at low or high dose, single or two shots; 5 received placebo; per-sample allocation not given. Day 63 after the first vaccine or placebo injection was the time point for sampling. The CDR3 runs to 13 residues. Trimming removed 7 bases from V and 2 bases from J, with 12 bases in between. Points on this clone: Its matching antigen is unknown. Other DNA variants within this sample encode the same CDR3.

Some clones are missing from TCRdb's copy, which holds only in-frame ones; the method was immunoSEQ multiplex PCR. The profile shows fewer than 800,000 clones, around 92% of them singletons. The V call is TRBV12-3 or TRBV12-4, the J call TRBJ2-7; D uncertain. The sample consisted of peripheral blood, taken in a trial of Ad26.COV2.S vaccine versus placebo. The receptor was isolated from a person aged 18-65 years who received the Ad26.COV2.S COVID-19 vaccine or a placebo. In nucleotides, the CDR3 is TGTGCCAGCACCCTTGGGCTAGCCTACGAGCAGTACTTC. Encoded protein: CASTLGLAYEQYF.